The TCR beta chain under discussion was sequenced for a study of human T cells and chemical hapten exposure. Notes on the study in general: All donors were alopecia patients, so their immunity may differ from that of healthy people.

Time point indicated: patch test 2, 6 weeks after DPC sensitization. Regarding treatment: therapeutic diphenylcyclopropenone sensitization with weekly scalp DPC. At patch-test visits, sampling came before the patch test. The CDR3 is 14 residues long. Trimming removed 1 base from V and 6 bases from J, with 10 bases in between. The germline V gene has CDR1 SEHNR and CDR2 FQNEAQ (reference sequence). The library put unique molecular identifiers onto individual cDNA molecules. TCRdb fed the RACE reads into MiXCR, producing one record per CDR3 protein. Of 42,000 or so distinct CDR3 sequences in the sample, more than 8.5% are singletons; the top ten hold 15%. This clonotype was counted only a few times. Its antigen is not identified.

The TCR was taken from a woman aged 40 to 50 with alopecia areata. Some clones in this sample may be carry-over from other donors' samples. Here the sequenced sample was whole blood, taken in connection with sensitization to the hapten diphenylcyclopropenone (DPC). This chain connects TRBV7-9 to TRBJ1-5; no reliable D call. Here the CDR3 DNA reads TGTGCCAGCAGCTTAGGGTTCGGGTTTCAGCCCCAGCATTTT. It yields the protein CASSLGFGFQPQHF.